This T cell receptor beta chain was profiled in a study of blood T cell repertoires in COVID-19. The protocol was immunoSEQ multiplex PCR, while the TCRdb copy is restricted to in-frame clones and leaves out a portion. The repertoire holds around 270,000 clones, with approximately 83% as singletons. This receptor was taken from a woman between 25 and 40 years old who had recovered from COVID-19. Input material: PBMCs or T cells enriched from blood (not recorded which).

The CDR3 coding sequence is TGTGCCAGCAGTGAAGCGCTGACAGGGCCCTATAATTCACCCCTCCACTTT. Translating gives CASSEALTGPYNSPLHF. This chain uses TRBV2 with TRBJ1-6; TRBD1 matches at 7 bases. The germline gives CDR1 SNHLY, CDR2 FYNNEI. V dropped 0 bases and J dropped 2; count of bases not matched to a gene: 4. The CDR3 consists of 17 residues.